Below are 20 T cell receptor beta chains sequenced from a single sample in a study of response to subunit inactivated influenza vaccine. TCRdb re-called the RT-PCR reads with MiXCR, one entry per CDR3 protein. Seen here are about 520,000 distinct CDR3 sequences, about 25% observed once, and the top ten hold approximately 1.9%. Source: CD4+ T cells sorted from PBMCs, taken 5 days after vaccination. These receptors were collected from a man aged 50 or older who received an inactivated influenza vaccine.

This clonotype was seen only a few times. The rearrangement uses TRBV7-9 and TRBJ1-4; TRBD1 might be the D (5 bases). Trimming took 3 bases from V and 8 from J, leaving 13 bases between them. The CDR3 contains 14 residues. Germline values: CDR1 SEHNR, CDR2 FQNEAQ (reference sequence). The CDR3 is CASSFGTSREKLFF. CDR3 sequence (DNA): TGTGCCAGCAGCTTTGGGACTTCGCGCGAAAAACTGTTTTTT.

This clonotype was seen once. The V and J genes are TRBV28 and TRBJ2-7; D ambiguous. Per the germline V gene, CDR1 is MDHEN and CDR2 is SYDVKM. There are 15 residues in the CDR3. V was clipped by 4 bases and J by 4 bases, with 17 bases between them. This CDR3 reads CASSSPLGRWYEQYF. The CDR3 bases are TGTGCCAGCAGTTCCCCTCTGGGAAGGTGGTACGAGCAGTACTTC.

The chain carries TRBV3-1 and TRBJ2-5; no clear D. CDR1 is LGHDT, CDR2 YNNKEL, per germline (reference sequence). The CDR3 is 15 residues long. V lost 0 bases and J lost 5, with 13 bases in between. The chain's CDR3 is CASSQETGLGETQYF. DNA of the CDR3: TGTGCCAGCAGCCAAGAAACGGGCCTTGGGGAGACCCAGTACTTC.

V gene TRBV20-1 combines with J gene TRBJ2-5, with a tentative D call TRBD1 (5 bases). This CDR3 contains 11 residues. V lost 6 bases, J lost 5 bases, and 10 bases lay in between. The V gene's germline CDR1 is DFQATT and CDR2 SNEGSKA (reference sequence). CDR3 in amino acids: CSAQGWETQYF. The CDR3 nucleotides read TGCAGTGCCCAGGGATGGGAGACCCAGTACTTC.

This clonotype was seen only once. This chain joins TRBV7-8 and TRBJ2-2; D may be TRBD2 (5 bases). The CDR3 contains 14 residues. Germline V gives CDR1 SGHVS, CDR2 FQNEAQ. V lost 6 bases and J 6 bases, leaving 14 bases between the germline ends. The CDR3 loop is CASRSRESSGELFF. DNA of the CDR3: TGTGCCAGCAGGTCTAGGGAGTCTTCCGGGGAGCTGTTTTTT.

This clonotype showed up just a few times. The chain is built from TRBV12-3 or TRBV12-4 and TRBJ1-4; TRBD1 is a possible D gene (5 bases). The CDR3 runs 14 residues. Trimming removed 3 bases from V and 5 bases from J, with 10 bases in between. The CDR3 nucleotides read TGTGCCAGCAGTTTGGGACCGATAAATGAAAAACTGTTTTTT. Residues: CASSLGPINEKLFF.

The rearrangement joins TRBV6-2 or TRBV6-3 to TRBJ2-7; 7 bases align to TRBD1. CDR3 length: 17 residues. Germline values: CDR1 MNHEY, CDR2 SVGEGT. V shed 2 bases and J 5 bases; nucleotides not matched to a gene: 15. The CDR3 DNA reads TGTGCCAGCAGTTACGGGGGCCTTGGGACAGTGAGCAACGAGCAGTACTTC. It translates to CASSYGGLGTVSNEQYF.

V and J are TRBV4-2 and TRBJ2-2; unclear D gene. This CDR3 contains 14 residues. Looked up from germline, CDR1 is LGHNA and CDR2 is YNFKEQ. V was cut by 1 base and J by 4 bases, with 7 bases left in between. CDR3 DNA: TGTGCCAGCAGCCAAGCGCTGGGCACCGGGGAGCTGTTTTTT. Its protein is CASSQALGTGELFF.

This clonotype was observed a few times. The gene calls are TRBV7-8 and TRBJ2-3, with D tentatively TRBD2 (6 bases). The V end was cut by 4 bases, the J end by 0 bases, with 26 bases between. The germline gives CDR1 SGHVS, CDR2 FQNEAQ. This CDR3 region has 20 residues. DNA of the CDR3: TGTGCCAGCAGCTGGAGACGACTTTGGGGGGAGTATTCTAGCACAGATACGCAGTATTTT. It translates to CASSWRRLWGEYSSTDTQYF. Full variable domain (outside the CDR3, taken from reference TRBV7-8 and TRBJ2-3): GAGVSQSPRYKVAKRGQDVALRCDPISGHVSLFWYQQALGQGPEFLTYFQNEAQLDKSGLPSDRFFAERPEGSVSTLKIQRTQQEDSAVYLCASSWRRLWGEYSSTDTQYFGPGTRLTVL.

A few counts support this clonotype. The chain joins TRBV24-1 to TRBJ2-1; D possibly uses TRBD1 or TRBD2 (5 bases each). Deletions cut 5 bases from V and 3 bases from J, with 16 bases between. This CDR3 has 16 amino acids. Germline V CDR1 and CDR2: KGHDR, SFDVKD. CDR3: CATSGGQGRNYNEQFF. The CDR3 region has the DNA TGTGCCACCAGTGGGGGCCAGGGACGAAACTACAATGAGCAGTTCTTC.

CDR3 residues: CASSPGTTTEQYF. The DNA for the CDR3 is TGTGCCAGCAGTCCCGGGACAACCACCGAGCAGTACTTC. The chain combines TRBV12-3 or TRBV12-4 with TRBJ2-7; possible D gene TRBD1, 6 bases. CDR3 length: 13 residues. The V gene lost 5 bases and the J gene lost 6 bases, with 14 bases spanning the gap.

This clonotype appeared a single time. The chain links TRBV12-3 or TRBV12-4 to TRBJ2-2; the match to TRBD1 covers 7 bases. There are 16 residues in the CDR3. Trimming removed 0 bases from V and 3 bases from J; junction bases left unmatched: 4. The CDR3 sequence: CASSLALDRYTGELFF. In nucleotides, the CDR3 is TGTGCCAGCAGTTTAGCGCTGGACAGGTACACCGGGGAGCTGTTTTTT.

This chain uses TRBV9 with TRBJ2-1, with 9 positions matching TRBD2. V shed 3 bases, J shed 7 bases, and the junction held 11 bases outside the gene matches. There are 16 residues in the CDR3. The germline gives CDR1 SGDLS, CDR2 YYNGEE. The CDR3 reads CASSERSGRTRNEQFF. CDR3 bases: TGTGCCAGCAGCGAAAGAAGCGGGAGGACCCGGAATGAGCAGTTCTTC.

The V gene is TRBV20-1, the J gene TRBJ1-4, with 9 bases matching TRBD1. This CDR3 comprises 15 residues. CDR1 is DFQATT, CDR2 SNEGSKA, per germline (reference sequence). The ends lost 1 base at V and 8 bases at J; junction bases unmatched: 8. CDR3 region: CSARGTGDREEKLFF. The CDR3 bases are TGCAGTGCTAGAGGGACAGGGGATCGGGAGGAAAAACTGTTTTTT.

The V and J genes are TRBV20-1 and TRBJ1-5; D not certain. The V end lost 0 bases, the J end lost 3 bases, and 9 bases lay between the germline ends. This CDR3 is built from 14 residues. Germline-derived CDR1 and CDR2 are DFQATT and SNEGSKA (reference sequence). The CDR3 region is CSARDPGNNQPQHF. In DNA, the CDR3 is TGCAGTGCTAGAGATCCGGGGAACAATCAGCCCCAGCATTTT.

The genes are TRBV6-1 and TRBJ2-1, with 9 bases that match TRBD1. Trimming removed 7 bases from V and 3 bases from J; junction bases left unmatched: 7. The V gene's germline CDR1 is MNHNS and CDR2 SASEGT. This CDR3 has 15 amino acids. This CDR3 is CASTPGQGFYNEQFF. DNA for the CDR3: TGTGCCAGCACCCCGGGACAGGGATTCTACAATGAGCAGTTCTTC.

The CDR3 loop reads CASSQAGGDSSSPLHF. The CDR3 coding sequence is TGTGCCAGCAGCCAAGCCGGAGGGGACAGTTCTTCACCCCTCCACTTT. The chain has TRBV12-3 or TRBV12-4 and TRBJ1-6; 7 bases are a match to TRBD1. V lost 6 bases to trimming and J lost 9 bases; unmatched junction nucleotides: 14. The CDR3 runs 16 residues.

This clonotype was counted only a few times. This rearrangement joins TRBV12-3 or TRBV12-4 to TRBJ2-5; 8 positions agree with TRBD1. This CDR3 has 15 residues. V lost 5 bases, J lost 4 bases, and 9 bases stayed unmatched. CDR3 sequence reads: CASSPRQGRVETQYF. The CDR3 nucleotides read TGTGCCAGCAGTCCTCGACAGGGGAGAGTAGAGACCCAGTACTTC.

V gene TRBV3-1 combines with J gene TRBJ2-3; possible D gene TRBD1, 6 bases. The CDR3 spans 15 residues. The V gene lost 1 base and the J gene lost 0 bases, with 8 bases spanning the gap. CDR1 and CDR2 (germline): LGHDT, YNNKEL (reference sequence). The CDR3 region is CASSQGGPSTDTQYF. The CDR3 bases are TGTGCCAGCAGCCAAGGGGGGCCTAGCACAGATACGCAGTATTTT.

V and J are TRBV20-1 and TRBJ2-3, with a possible D match to TRBD2 (6 bases). The CDR3 consists of 15 residues. Germline CDR1 DFQATT, CDR2 SNEGSKA (reference sequence). Trimming stripped 1 base from V and 1 base from J, with 12 bases between. The CDR3: CSARAPGVGTDTQYF. The CDR3 nucleotides are TGCAGTGCTAGAGCCCCGGGGGTAGGCACAGATACGCAGTATTTT.